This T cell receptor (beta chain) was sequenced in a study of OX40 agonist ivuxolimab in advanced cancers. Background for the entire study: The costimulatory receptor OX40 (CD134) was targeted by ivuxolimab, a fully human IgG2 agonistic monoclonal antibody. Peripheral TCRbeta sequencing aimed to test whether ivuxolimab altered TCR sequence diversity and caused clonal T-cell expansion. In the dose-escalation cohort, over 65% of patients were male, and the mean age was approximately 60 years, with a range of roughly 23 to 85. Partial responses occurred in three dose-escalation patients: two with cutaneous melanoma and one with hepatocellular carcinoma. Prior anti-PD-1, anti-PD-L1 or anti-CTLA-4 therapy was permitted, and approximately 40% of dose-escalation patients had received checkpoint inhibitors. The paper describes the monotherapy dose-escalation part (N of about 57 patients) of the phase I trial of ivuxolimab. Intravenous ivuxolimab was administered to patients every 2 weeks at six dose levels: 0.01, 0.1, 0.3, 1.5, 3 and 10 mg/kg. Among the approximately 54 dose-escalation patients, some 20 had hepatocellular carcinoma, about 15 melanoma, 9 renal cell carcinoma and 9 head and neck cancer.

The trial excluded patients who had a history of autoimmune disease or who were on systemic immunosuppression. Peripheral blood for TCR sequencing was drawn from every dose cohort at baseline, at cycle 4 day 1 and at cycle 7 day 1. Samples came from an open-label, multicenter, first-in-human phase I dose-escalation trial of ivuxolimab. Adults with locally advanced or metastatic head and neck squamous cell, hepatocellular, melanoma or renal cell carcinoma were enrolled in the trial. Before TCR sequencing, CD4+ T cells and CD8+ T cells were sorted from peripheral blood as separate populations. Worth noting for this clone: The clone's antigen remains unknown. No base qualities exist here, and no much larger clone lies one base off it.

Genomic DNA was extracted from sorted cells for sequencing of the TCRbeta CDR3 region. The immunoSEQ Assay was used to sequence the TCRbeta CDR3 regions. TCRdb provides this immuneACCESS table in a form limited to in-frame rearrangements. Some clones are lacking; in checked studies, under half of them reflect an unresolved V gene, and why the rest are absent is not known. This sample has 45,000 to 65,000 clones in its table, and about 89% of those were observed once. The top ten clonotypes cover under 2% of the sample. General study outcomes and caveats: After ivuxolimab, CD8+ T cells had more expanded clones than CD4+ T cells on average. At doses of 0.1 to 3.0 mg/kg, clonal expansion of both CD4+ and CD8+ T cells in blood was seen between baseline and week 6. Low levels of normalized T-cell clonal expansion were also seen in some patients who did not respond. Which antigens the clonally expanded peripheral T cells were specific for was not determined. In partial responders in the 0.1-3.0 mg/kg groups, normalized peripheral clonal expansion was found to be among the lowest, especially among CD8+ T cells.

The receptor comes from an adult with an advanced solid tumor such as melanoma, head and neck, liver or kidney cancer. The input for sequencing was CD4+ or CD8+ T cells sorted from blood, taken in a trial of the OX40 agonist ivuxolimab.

The CDR3 protein sequence reads: CASSRIHTGELFF. The sequence in DNA is TGTGCCAGCAGTAGAATTCACACCGGGGAGCTGTTTTTT. The chain is encoded by TRBV11-2 joined to TRBJ2-2, with the D segment identity uncertain. The cysteine opens and the phenylalanine closes a CDR3 of 13 amino acids. Of the read, only the CDR3 DNA is kept; its 39 bases are in frame from base 1. CDR1 and CDR2 are drawn from the germline V gene: SGHAT, FQNNGV. Cut back by 6 bases and 3 bases, the V and J ends lie 8 bases apart.